This passage covers 26 T cell receptor beta chains from one sample sequenced in a study of long-term antiretroviral therapy in people with HIV. Survey-level resolution applied to immunoSEQ assay v3.0. Clones were sequenced by immunoSEQ multiplex PCR, and TCRdb holds only the in-frame ones, with some missing. The sample has around 13,000 clones, 75% to 85% seen once. Sequenced here: unsorted PBMCs, sampled 3.1 years after starting antiretroviral therapy. Every receptor here comes from a man aged 40-55 years with HIV.

The gene calls are TRBV6-5 and TRBJ1-4; D is unclear. V was trimmed by 2 bases and J by 7 bases, leaving 8 bases between them. The CDR3 has 13 amino acids. Germline V gives CDR1 MNHEY, CDR2 SVGAGI. CDR3 DNA sequence: TGTGCCAGCAGTTACGTGTCGGGTGAAAAACTGTTTTTT. It is translated as CASSYVSGEKLFF.

The V and J genes are TRBV27 and TRBJ2-3; D is unclear. CDR1 MNHEY and CDR2 SMNVEV come from the germline V gene (reference sequence). The CDR3 runs to 14 residues. V shed 5 bases and J shed 2 bases, with 11 bases lying between them. CDR3 residues: CASSLLDYTDTQYF. The CDR3 DNA reads as TGTGCCAGCAGTCTCCTCGATTACACAGATACGCAGTATTTT.

The CDR3: CASSLTSGGPAGEQYF. The CDR3 DNA follows: TGTGCCAGCAGCTTGACTAGCGGGGGGCCAGCGGGCGAGCAGTACTTC. V and J are TRBV14 and TRBJ2-7, with TRBD2 matching over 13 bases. The CDR3 has 16 residues. Unmatched junction bases numbered 10, after V lost 5 bases and J lost 6 bases. Germline assignment: CDR1 SGHDN and CDR2 FVKESK.

The chain is built from TRBV7-3 and TRBJ2-7; no definite D call. V gave up 5 bases and J gave up 0 bases, with 11 bases separating them. CDR1 and CDR2 from the germline V gene are SGHTA and FQGTGA. The CDR3 runs 14 residues. The CDR3 DNA reads TGTGCCAGCAGCAGGCCTTATCACTCCTACGAGCAGTACTTC. Amino acids: CASSRPYHSYEQYF. The full variable domain, its missing parts supplied by reference TRBV7-3 and TRBJ2-7, is GAGVSQTPSNKVTEKGKYVELRCDPISGHTALYWYRQSLGQGPEFLIYFQGTGAADDSGLPNDRFFAVRPEGSVSTLKIQRTERGDSAVYLCASSRPYHSYEQYFGPGTRLTVT.

J is TRBJ2-1 and V is TRBV29-1; maybe TRBD1 (6 bases). V lost 6 bases and J lost 1, with 7 bases in between. This CDR3 has 12 amino acids. The germline CDR1 and CDR2 sequences are SQVTM and ANQGSEA. CDR3 loop: CSVGQSYNEQFF. The CDR3 DNA follows: TGCAGCGTCGGACAGTCCTACAATGAGCAGTTCTTC.

This sequence joins TRBV10-3 and TRBJ2-1; TRBD2 might be the D (5 bases). Trimming cost V 0 bases and J 8 bases, with 11 bases left between them. The CDR3 totals 14 residues. Germline V gives CDR1 ENHRY, CDR2 SYGVKD. CDR3 bases: TGTGCCATCAGTGAGTCGAAACAGAGGGATGAGCAGTTCTTC. Its protein product is CAISESKQRDEQFF.

The chain uses TRBV7-6 and TRBJ1-6, with a tentative D call TRBD1 (5 bases). CDR3 length equals 17 residues. Germline-derived CDR1 and CDR2 are SGHVS and FNYEAQ. Trimming shortened V by 5 bases and J by 1 base, and 15 bases separated the two germline ends. The CDR3 sequence is CASSPDPGFSYNSPLHF. CDR3 coding DNA: TGTGCCAGCAGCCCGGATCCAGGGTTTTCCTATAATTCACCCCTCCACTTT.

The chain couples TRBV21-1 to TRBJ2-7. TRBV21-1 counts as a pseudogene. The CDR3 consists of 15 residues. The CDR3 loop reads CASSKVRDVPYEQYF. CDR3 DNA sequence: TGTGCCAGCAGCAAAGTTCGGGACGTACCCTACGAGCAGTACTTC.

The chain has TRBV11-2 and TRBJ2-7, with D tentatively TRBD1 (6 bases). Trimming took off 1 base at V and 2 bases at J, with 12 bases between the two ends. Germline V lookup: CDR1 SGHAT, CDR2 FQNNGV. CDR3 size: 15 residues. This chain's CDR3 is CASSLVAGAPYEQYF. The CDR3 DNA reads as TGTGCCAGCAGCTTAGTGGCAGGGGCCCCCTACGAGCAGTACTTC.

The rearrangement links TRBV6-5 to TRBJ2-3, with 10 bases that match TRBD1. Germline lookup yields CDR1 MNHEY and CDR2 SVGAGI. The CDR3 is made up of 13 amino acids. J lost 3 bases, V lost 10 bases, and 4 bases had no gene match. As DNA, the CDR3 is TGTGCCAACCAGGACAGGGGGACAGATACGCAGTATTTT. This sequence encodes CANQDRGTDTQYF.

V usage is TRBV5-4 and J usage is TRBJ2-7; D may be TRBD1 (5 bases). Germline assignment: CDR1 SGHNT and CDR2 YYREEE (reference sequence). The CDR3 is 11 residues long. Trimming shortened V by 2 bases and J by 5 bases, and 5 bases separated the two germline ends. In nucleotides, the CDR3 is TGTGCCAGCAGCTTAGGGGACGAGCAGTACTTC. Translated: CASSLGDEQYF.

V usage is TRBV2 and J usage is TRBJ1-1, with 8 bases identical to TRBD1. After removal of 5 bases from V and 5 bases from J, the junction contained 4 bases not matched to a gene. The CDR3 loop spans 13 amino acids. Per the germline V gene, CDR1 is SNHLY and CDR2 is FYNNEI. CDR3 in amino acids: CASSSTGETEAFF. CDR3 nucleotide sequence: TGTGCCAGCAGTTCGACAGGGGAGACTGAAGCTTTCTTT.

V and J are TRBV15 and TRBJ2-7, with 8 nucleotides matching TRBD2. The V segment lost 6 bases and the J segment 5 bases; nucleotides outside the gene matches: 9. CDR3 length: 14 residues. Germline CDR1 and CDR2: LNHNV and YYDKDF (reference sequence). As DNA, the CDR3 is TGTGCCACCAGTCCTGGGCGGGGGGCTGACGAGCAGTACTTC. Protein: CATSPGRGADEQYF.

V and J are TRBV18 and TRBJ1-1; D might be TRBD1 (5 bases). Trimming removed 1 base from V and 4 bases from J, with 16 bases in between. The CDR3 runs to 16 residues. The germline gives CDR1 KGHSH, CDR2 LQKENI. The CDR3 loop reads CASSPLYRGEATEAFF. The CDR3 coding sequence is TGTGCCAGCTCACCACTTTACCGGGGGGAGGCCACTGAAGCTTTCTTT.

This chain uses TRBV15 with TRBJ2-5; D is possibly TRBD2 (5 bases). Germline V lookup: CDR1 LNHNV, CDR2 YYDKDF (reference sequence). This CDR3 has 17 amino acids. The V end was cut by 4 bases, the J end by 2 bases, with 20 bases between. Here the CDR3 DNA reads TGTGCCACCAGCACCCCCGAGGCCAAGGAGGAGCAAGAGACCCAGTACTTC. It encodes CATSTPEAKEEQETQYF.

This clone was counted a single time. This chain uses TRBV7-2 with TRBJ1-3; D is unresolved. Trimming shortened V by 3 bases and J by 0 bases, and 6 bases separated the two germline ends. The CDR3 runs to 14 residues. Looked up from germline, CDR1 is SGHTA and CDR2 is FQGNSA. The CDR3 nucleotides are TGTGCCAGCAGCTTGAAGGTCTCTGGAAACACCATATATTTT. Translation: CASSLKVSGNTIYF.

V and J are TRBV27 and TRBJ2-7, with 8 bases lining up with TRBD2. This CDR3 contains 14 residues. With 3 bases clipped from V and 4 bases from J, the junction kept 5 bases outside the gene matches. Germline CDR1 MNHEY, CDR2 SMNVEV (reference sequence). CDR3: CASSLRGAAYEQYF. The CDR3, as DNA: TGTGCCAGCAGTTTGCGGGGGGCGGCATACGAGCAGTACTTC.

The table lists this clone with a few counts. J is TRBJ2-2 and V is TRBV15, with D possibly matching TRBD2 (5 bases). This CDR3 has 14 residues. The ends were cut back, 2 bases at V and 3 bases at J, with 7 bases in the middle. CDR1 is LNHNV, CDR2 YYDKDF, per germline (reference sequence). CDR3 nucleotides: TGTGCCACCAGCAGATTACTAGACACCGGGGAGCTGTTTTTT. It yields the protein CATSRLLDTGELFF.

The chain links TRBV11-2 to TRBJ1-5; unclear D gene. This CDR3 has 13 residues. The V and J ends lost 2 bases and 4 bases respectively, with 6 bases between them. CDR1 SGHAT and CDR2 FQNNGV come from the germline V gene. CDR3 in amino acids: CASSLIENQPQHF. Here the CDR3 DNA reads TGTGCCAGCAGCTTAATCGAAAATCAGCCCCAGCATTTT.

V is TRBV11-2 and J is TRBJ2-7; no reliable D call. V lost 1 base, J lost 7 bases, and 11 bases lay in between. The length of the CDR3 is 13 residues. CDR1 and CDR2 from the germline V gene are SGHAT and FQNNGV. This CDR3 reads CASSLVWTEEQYF. CDR3 bases: TGTGCCAGCAGCTTAGTATGGACGGAGGAGCAGTACTTC.

The rearrangement uses TRBV11-3 and TRBJ2-7, with 9 bases aligning to TRBD1. Germline CDR1 reads SGHNT; CDR2 reads YENEEA. The ends lost 4 bases at V and 4 bases at J; junction bases unmatched: 5. The CDR3 is 14 amino acids. Written as DNA, the CDR3 is TGTGCCAGCAGCTCCTCGGACAGGGGTTACGAGCAGTACTTC. It encodes CASSSSDRGYEQYF.

The chain has TRBV7-9 and TRBJ1-5; D perhaps matches TRBD1 (6 bases). The CDR3 has 17 residues. V dropped 4 bases and J dropped 2 bases, with 18 bases sitting between them. Germline CDR1 SEHNR, CDR2 FQNEAQ (reference sequence). The DNA of the CDR3 is TGTGCCAGCAGCTCCTGGAGGGGGGTCGATGGCAATCAGCCCCAGCATTTT. Translation: CASSSWRGVDGNQPQHF.

This sequence joins TRBV6-6 and TRBJ2-7; D is tentatively TRBD1 or TRBD2 (6 bases each). The CDR3 extends over 16 amino acids. Germline lookup yields CDR1 MNHNY and CDR2 SVGAGI (reference sequence). V was clipped by 6 bases and J by 4 bases, with 22 bases between them. The CDR3 coding sequence is TGTGCCAGCAGCCCCGGAGGGGGGTTTGAGTCGTACGAGCAGTACTTC. Translating gives CASSPGGGFESYEQYF.

The V and J genes are TRBV7-2 and TRBJ1-6; D is unclear. This CDR3 is 15 amino acids long. Trimming took 3 bases from V and 9 from J, leaving 15 bases between them. CDR1 SGHTA and CDR2 FQGNSA come from the germline V gene. CDR3 in amino acids: CASSFGYPAGSPLHF. The CDR3, as DNA: TGTGCCAGCAGCTTTGGGTATCCGGCGGGTTCACCCCTCCACTTT.

The chain recombines TRBV19 with TRBJ1-4, with 8 bases matching TRBD1. This CDR3 has 16 residues. Looked up from germline, CDR1 is LNHDA and CDR2 is SQIVND (reference sequence). Trimming at V came to 6 bases and at J to 0 bases, leaving 6 bases not matched to a gene. The CDR3 nucleotides are TGTGCCAGTAGGCGGACAGGGACTGCAACTAATGAAAAACTGTTTTTT. Residues: CASRRTGTATNEKLFF.

The gene calls are TRBV5-1 and TRBJ2-7; D might be TRBD1 (6 bases). Trimming removed 2 bases at V and 3 bases at J, with 12 bases between. This CDR3 is built from 14 residues. CDR1 and CDR2 (germline): SGHRS, YFSETQ. Here the CDR3 DNA reads TGCGCCAGCAGCTTAAACAGGGTAATCTACGAGCAGTACTTC. This sequence encodes CASSLNRVIYEQYF.